The clone carrying this T cell receptor (beta chain) was seen many times. The antigen is undetermined. TCRdb fed the 5' RACE reads into MiXCR, producing one record per CDR3 protein. Counted here are around 70,000 distinct CDR3 sequences, over 7% occurring once; the ten biggest clones make up 1.9%. The time point denotes: blood at routine non-recurrence follow-up after resection. Tumor, nontumor lung or frozen PBMC supplied whole RNA that was sequenced unsorted. These data are taken from a study of spatial heterogeneity in lung cancer. Findings and caveats of the study: Blood carried ubiquitous expanded tumor TCRs more at resection than follow-up.

The sample in question was PBMCs, obtained at follow-up. The clonotype originates from a female donor with early-stage non-small cell lung cancer.

The CDR3 DNA is TGTGCCAGCAGTTTGGGACAGAGTAATGAAAAACTGTTTTTT. Amino acid sequence: CASSLGQSNEKLFF. The chain has TRBV28 and TRBJ1-4; 7 bases align to TRBD1. J gave up 4 bases and V 3 bases, and 2 bases lay outside the gene matches. Germline CDR1 and CDR2: MDHEN and SYDVKM. The CDR3 runs to 14 residues.